The present TCR beta chain was sequenced within a study of blood T cells in healthy people across ages. A second roughly 7 to 12 cycle PCR used barcoded and J-beta primers. MiXCR, run by TCRdb on the 5' RACE reads, gives a single entry per CDR3 protein. Here the sample spans around 700,000 distinct CDR3 sequences, 20% to 25% being singletons. V trimming: 1 base; J trimming: 7 bases; junction bases outside the gene matches: 1. The CDR3 is 14 amino acids. From germline, CDR1 is SGHRS and CDR2 YFSETQ. These data also featured in a second study, about T cells of mothers and their children.

The chain joins TRBV5-1 to TRBJ2-1, with TRBD2 identical over 11 bases. The specimen sequenced was blood. The receptor was isolated from a boy between 10 and 17 years old in good health. The CDR3 spells CASSLTSGRNEQFF. CDR3 in DNA: TGCGCCAGCAGCTTGACTAGCGGGAGAAATGAGCAGTTCTTC.